This entry lists 5 T cell receptor beta chains sequenced from one sample in a study of breast tumors, draining lymph nodes, adjacent tissues (dated by TCRdb to between 2015 and 2016). Lymph node samples came from the axillary draining lymph nodes of breast cancer patients. Libraries were made using multiplex PCR. Sequencing relied on an Illumina HiSeq 2000. TCRdb ran its own pipeline on the public reads, namely fastp trimming at Q25 and MiXCR clone calling, and kept in-frame beta chains. Every entry covers one CDR3 protein and lists the most common genes and DNA from its rows. Recorded for this sample are around 290,000 distinct CDR3 sequences; around 31% of them occurred a single time. Around 1.1% of the sample is taken by the ten largest. Sequencing was done on a sample of axillary lymph node tissue. These TCRs come from a female donor with breast cancer. Some clones in this sample may be carry-over from other donors' samples.

In this sample, this clonotype turned up many times. V is TRBV19 and J is TRBJ2-7; a possible D gene is TRBD1 (5 bases). The CDR3 covers 13 residues. V lost 5 bases, J lost 6 bases, and 14 bases lay in between. Germline V gene data show CDR1 as LNHDA and CDR2 as SQIVND (reference sequence). CDR3 DNA sequence: TGTGCCAGTAGTCTCAGGGAAGAGAGCGAGCAGTACTTC. It is translated as CASSLREESEQYF.

In this sample, this clonotype turned up many times. The chain couples TRBV5-6 to TRBJ2-7; D is ambiguous. Germline assignment: CDR1 SGHDT and CDR2 YYEEEE. The CDR3 runs to 14 residues. V was trimmed by 4 bases and J by 1 base, leaving 12 bases between them. The CDR3 protein is CASSVDLYSYEQYF. In DNA form, the CDR3 reads TGTGCCAGCAGCGTAGACTTGTATTCCTACGAGCAGTACTTC.

This clonotype was observed at least ten times. The V and J genes are TRBV4-1 and TRBJ2-5, with 14 positions matching TRBD2. Germline lookup yields CDR1 MGHRA and CDR2 YSYEKL. The CDR3 consists of 16 residues. Trimming removed 1 base from V and 5 bases from J; junction bases left unmatched: 3. For the CDR3, the DNA is TGCGCCAGCAGCCAAGGACTAGCGGGAGGGCGGGAGACCCAGTACTTC. It specifies CASSQGLAGGRETQYF.

The V call is TRBV6-1, the J call TRBJ1-5; 9 bases map to TRBD1. The germline CDR1 and CDR2 sequences are MNHNS and SASEGT. V gave up 5 bases and J gave up 0 bases; unmatched junction bases: 8. The CDR3 is 17 amino acids. In DNA form, the CDR3 reads TGTGCCAGCAGTAAACTGGGGACAGGGTATAGCAATCAGCCCCAGCATTTT. Residues: CASSKLGTGYSNQPQHF.

The chain joins TRBV19 to TRBJ1-6; D gene unclear. Germline V CDR1 and CDR2: LNHDA, SQIVND (reference sequence). Between the trimmed V and J ends, which lost 0 bases and 12 bases, there was a span of 3 bases. CDR3 length: 11 amino acids. The CDR3 nucleotides are TGTGCCAGTAGTATAGATCAACCCCTCCACTTT. Translation gives CASSIDQPLHF.